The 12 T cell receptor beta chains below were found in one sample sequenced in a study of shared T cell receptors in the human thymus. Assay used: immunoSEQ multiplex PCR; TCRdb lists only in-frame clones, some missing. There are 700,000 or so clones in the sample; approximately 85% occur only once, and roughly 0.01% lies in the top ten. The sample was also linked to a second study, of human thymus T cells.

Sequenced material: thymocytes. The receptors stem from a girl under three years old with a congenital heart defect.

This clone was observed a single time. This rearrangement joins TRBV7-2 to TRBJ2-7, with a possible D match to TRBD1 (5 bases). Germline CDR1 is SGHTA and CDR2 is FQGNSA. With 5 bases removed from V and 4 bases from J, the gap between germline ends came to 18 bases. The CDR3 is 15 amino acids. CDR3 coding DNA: TGTGCCAGCAGCGATCGACAGACCCTTTTATACGAGCAGTACTTC. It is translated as CASSDRQTLLYEQYF.

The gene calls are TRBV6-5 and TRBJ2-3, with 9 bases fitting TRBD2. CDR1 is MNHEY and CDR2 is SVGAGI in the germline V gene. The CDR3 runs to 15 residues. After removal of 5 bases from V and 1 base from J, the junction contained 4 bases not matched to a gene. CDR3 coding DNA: TGTGCCAGCAGTAGTTCTAGCGGGGGCACAGATACGCAGTATTTT. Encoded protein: CASSSSSGGTDTQYF.

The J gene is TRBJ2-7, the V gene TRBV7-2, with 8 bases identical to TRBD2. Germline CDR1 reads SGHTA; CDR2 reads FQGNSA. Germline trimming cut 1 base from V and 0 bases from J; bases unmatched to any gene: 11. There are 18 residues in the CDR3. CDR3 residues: CASSLGLLADQDSYEQYF. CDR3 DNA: TGTGCCAGCAGCTTAGGCTTACTAGCGGACCAAGACTCCTACGAGCAGTACTTC.

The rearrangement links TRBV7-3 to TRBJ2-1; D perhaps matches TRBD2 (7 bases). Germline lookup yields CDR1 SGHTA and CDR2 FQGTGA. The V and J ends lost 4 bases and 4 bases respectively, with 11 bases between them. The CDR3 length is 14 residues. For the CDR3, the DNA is TGTGCCAGCAGCTCCGGGGGGACATACAATGAGCAGTTCTTC. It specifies CASSSGGTYNEQFF.

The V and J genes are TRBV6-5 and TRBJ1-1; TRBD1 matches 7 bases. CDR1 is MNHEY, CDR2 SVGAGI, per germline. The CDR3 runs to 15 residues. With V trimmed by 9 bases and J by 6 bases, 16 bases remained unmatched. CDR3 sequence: CASKRPRGSGPEAFF. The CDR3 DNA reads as TGTGCCAGTAAAAGACCCAGGGGGTCCGGTCCTGAAGCTTTCTTT.

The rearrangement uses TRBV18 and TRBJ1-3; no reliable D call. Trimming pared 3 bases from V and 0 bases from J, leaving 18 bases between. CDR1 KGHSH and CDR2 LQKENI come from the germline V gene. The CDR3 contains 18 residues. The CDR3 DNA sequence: TGTGCCAGCTCACCTGCTCCCAAGACTTGGTACTCTGGAAACACCATATATTTT. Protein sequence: CASSPAPKTWYSGNTIYF.

The CDR3 DNA reads as TGTGCCAGCAGTGAAGACCTACAGGGGATCTACGAGCAGTACTTC. It translates to CASSEDLQGIYEQYF. This rearrangement joins TRBV2 to TRBJ2-7, with 7 bases that match TRBD1. This CDR3 is 15 amino acids long. From germline, CDR1 is SNHLY and CDR2 FYNNEI. V gave up 1 base and J gave up 3 bases; unmatched junction bases: 6.

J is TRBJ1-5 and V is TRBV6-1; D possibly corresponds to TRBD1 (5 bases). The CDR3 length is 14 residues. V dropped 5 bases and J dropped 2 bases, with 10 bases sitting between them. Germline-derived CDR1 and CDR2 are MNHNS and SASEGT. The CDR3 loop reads CASSPQGGNQPQHF. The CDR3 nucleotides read TGTGCCAGCAGTCCCCAGGGTGGCAATCAGCCCCAGCATTTT.

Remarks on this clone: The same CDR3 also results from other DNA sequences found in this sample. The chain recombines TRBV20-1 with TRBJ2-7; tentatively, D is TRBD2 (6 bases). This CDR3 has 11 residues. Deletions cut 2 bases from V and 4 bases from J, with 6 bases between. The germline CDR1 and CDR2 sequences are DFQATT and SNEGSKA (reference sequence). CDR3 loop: CSARRGYEQYF. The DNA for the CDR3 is TGCAGTGCTAGACGGGGGTACGAGCAGTACTTC.

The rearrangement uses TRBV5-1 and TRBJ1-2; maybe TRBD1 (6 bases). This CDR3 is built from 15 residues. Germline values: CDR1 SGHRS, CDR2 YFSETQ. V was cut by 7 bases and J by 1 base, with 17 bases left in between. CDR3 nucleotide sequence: TGCGCCAGCCGACTCTACAGGGAGCTTAACTATGGCTACACCTTC. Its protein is CASRLYRELNYGYTF.

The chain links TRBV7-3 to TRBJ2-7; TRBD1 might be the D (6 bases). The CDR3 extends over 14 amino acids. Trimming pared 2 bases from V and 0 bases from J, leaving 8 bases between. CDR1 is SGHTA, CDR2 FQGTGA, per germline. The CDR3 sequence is CASSLGGDSYEQYF. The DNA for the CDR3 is TGTGCCAGCAGCTTAGGGGGCGACTCCTACGAGCAGTACTTC.

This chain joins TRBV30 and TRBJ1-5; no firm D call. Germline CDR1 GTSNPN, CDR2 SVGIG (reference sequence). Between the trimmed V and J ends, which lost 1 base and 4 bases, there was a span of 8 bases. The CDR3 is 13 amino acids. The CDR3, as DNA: TGTGCCTGGAGTGGACGGGAGAATCAGCCCCAGCATTTT. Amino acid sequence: CAWSGRENQPQHF.